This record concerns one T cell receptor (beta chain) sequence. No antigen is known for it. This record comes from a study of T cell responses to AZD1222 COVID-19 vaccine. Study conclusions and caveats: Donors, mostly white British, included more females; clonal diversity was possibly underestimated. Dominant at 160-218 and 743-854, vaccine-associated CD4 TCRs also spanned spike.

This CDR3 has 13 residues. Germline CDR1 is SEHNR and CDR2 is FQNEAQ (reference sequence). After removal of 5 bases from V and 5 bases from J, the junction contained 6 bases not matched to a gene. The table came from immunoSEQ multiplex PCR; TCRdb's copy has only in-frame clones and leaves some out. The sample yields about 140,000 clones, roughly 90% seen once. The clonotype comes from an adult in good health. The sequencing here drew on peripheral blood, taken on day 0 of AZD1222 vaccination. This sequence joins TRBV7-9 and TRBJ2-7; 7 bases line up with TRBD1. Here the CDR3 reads CASSKTGFNEQYF. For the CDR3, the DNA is TGTGCCAGCAGCAAGACAGGGTTCAACGAGCAGTACTTC. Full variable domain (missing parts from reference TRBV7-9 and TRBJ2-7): DTGVSQNPRHKITKRGQNVTFRCDPISEHNRLYWYRQTLGQGPEFLTYFQNEAQLEKSRLLSDRFSAERPKGSFSTLEIQRTEQGDSAMYLCASSKTGFNEQYFGPGTRLTVT.